This T cell receptor beta chain was documented in a study of response to subunit inactivated influenza vaccine. The V gene lost 7 bases and the J gene lost 0 bases, with 4 bases spanning the gap. Germline V CDR1 and CDR2: MNHEY, SMNVEV (reference sequence). This CDR3 contains 11 residues. As to this clonotype: Its antigen remains unknown.

Via MiXCR, TCRdb re-called the RT-PCR reads, giving one row per CDR3 protein. The table shows 400,000 to 650,000 distinct CDR3 sequences, with 6% to 9% occurring only once. Study-wide points: A suggestion made by the authors is that each seasonal influenza vaccination recruits few new T cells.

This TCR came from a man aged 45 to 70 who received an inactivated influenza vaccine. This rearrangement joins TRBV27 to TRBJ2-7; the D is unclear. The input for sequencing was PBMCs from blood, taken 23 to 25 months after vaccination. CDR3 coding DNA: TGTGCCAGCAAAAGCTCCTACGAGCAGTACTTC. It is translated as CASKSSYEQYF.